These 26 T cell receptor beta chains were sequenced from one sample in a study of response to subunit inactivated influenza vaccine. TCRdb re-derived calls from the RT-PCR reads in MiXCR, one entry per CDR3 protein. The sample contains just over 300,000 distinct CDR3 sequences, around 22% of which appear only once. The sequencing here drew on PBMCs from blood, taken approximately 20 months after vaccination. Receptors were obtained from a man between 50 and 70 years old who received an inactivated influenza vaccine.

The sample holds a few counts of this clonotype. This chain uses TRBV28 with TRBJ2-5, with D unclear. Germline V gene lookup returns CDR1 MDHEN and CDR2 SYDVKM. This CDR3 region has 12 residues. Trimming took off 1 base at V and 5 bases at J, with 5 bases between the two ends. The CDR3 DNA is TGTGCCAGCAGTTTATATTTTGAGACCCAGTACTTC. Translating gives CASSLYFETQYF.

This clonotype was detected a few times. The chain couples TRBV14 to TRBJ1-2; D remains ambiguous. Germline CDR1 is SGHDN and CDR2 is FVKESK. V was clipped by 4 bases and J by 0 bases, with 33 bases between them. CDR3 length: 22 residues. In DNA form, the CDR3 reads TGTGCCAGCAGCCCCCACGCCGGCAGACCATGGACGACCGGGTTAGCTAACTATGGCTACACCTTC. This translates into CASSPHAGRPWTTGLANYGYTF.

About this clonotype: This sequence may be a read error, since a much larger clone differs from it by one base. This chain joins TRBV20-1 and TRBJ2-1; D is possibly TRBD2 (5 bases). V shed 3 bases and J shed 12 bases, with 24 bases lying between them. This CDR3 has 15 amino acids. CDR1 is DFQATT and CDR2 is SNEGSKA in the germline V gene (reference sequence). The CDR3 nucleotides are TGCAGTGCTAGGGGATCCGGGAAAACCCTATTTTCGCAGTTCTTC. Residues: CSARGSGKTLFSQFF.

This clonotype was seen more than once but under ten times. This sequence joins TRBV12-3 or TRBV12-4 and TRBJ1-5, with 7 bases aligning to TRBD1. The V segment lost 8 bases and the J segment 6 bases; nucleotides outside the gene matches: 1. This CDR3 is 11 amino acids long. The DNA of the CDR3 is TGTGCCAGCCAGGGGGGTCAGCCCCAGCATTTT. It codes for CASQGGQPQHF.

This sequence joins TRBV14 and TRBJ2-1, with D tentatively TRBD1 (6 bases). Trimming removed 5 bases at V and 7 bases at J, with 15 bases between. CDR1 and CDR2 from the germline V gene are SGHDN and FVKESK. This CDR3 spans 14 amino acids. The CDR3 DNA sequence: TGTGCCAGCAGCGACTTTAATCAGGGGAATGAGCAGTTCTTC. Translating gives CASSDFNQGNEQFF. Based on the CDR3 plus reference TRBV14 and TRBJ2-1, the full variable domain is EAGVTQFPSHSVIEKGQTVTLRCDPISGHDNLYWYRRVMGKEIKFLLHFVKESKQDESGMPNNRFLAERTGGTYSTLKVQPAELEDSGVYFCASSDFNQGNEQFFGPGTRLTVL.

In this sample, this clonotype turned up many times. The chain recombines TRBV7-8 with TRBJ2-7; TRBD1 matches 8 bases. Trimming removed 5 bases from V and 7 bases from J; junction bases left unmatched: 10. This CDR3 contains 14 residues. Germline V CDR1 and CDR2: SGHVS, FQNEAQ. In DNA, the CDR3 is TGTGCCAGCAGCGAGTGGACAGGGACGGGAGAGCAGTACTTC. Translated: CASSEWTGTGEQYF.

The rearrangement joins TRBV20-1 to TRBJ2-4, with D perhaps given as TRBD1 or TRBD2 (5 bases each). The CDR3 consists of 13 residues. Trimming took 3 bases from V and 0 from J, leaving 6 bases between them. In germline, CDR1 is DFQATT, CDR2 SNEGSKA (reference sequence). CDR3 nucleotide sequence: TGCAGTGCTAGGGGGGAAGCCAAAAACATTCAGTACTTC. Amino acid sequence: CSARGEAKNIQYF.

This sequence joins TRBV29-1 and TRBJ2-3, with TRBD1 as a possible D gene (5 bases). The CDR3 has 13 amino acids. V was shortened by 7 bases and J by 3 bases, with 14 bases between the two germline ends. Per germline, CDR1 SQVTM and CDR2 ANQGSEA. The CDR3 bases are TGCAGCGCTGGACATGGGCGTACAGATACGCAGTATTTT. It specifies CSAGHGRTDTQYF.

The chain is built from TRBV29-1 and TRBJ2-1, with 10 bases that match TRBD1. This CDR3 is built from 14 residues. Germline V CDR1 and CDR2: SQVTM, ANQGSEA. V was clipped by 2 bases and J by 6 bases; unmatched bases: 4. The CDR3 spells CSVEPRTGGNEQFF. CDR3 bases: TGCAGCGTTGAACCAAGGACAGGGGGCAATGAGCAGTTCTTC.

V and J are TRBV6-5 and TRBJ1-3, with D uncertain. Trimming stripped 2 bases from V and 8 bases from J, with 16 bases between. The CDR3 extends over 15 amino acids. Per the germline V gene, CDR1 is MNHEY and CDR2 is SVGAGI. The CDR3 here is CASSYGDLASDTIYF. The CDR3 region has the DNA TGTGCCAGCAGTTACGGAGATCTTGCCTCGGACACCATATATTTT.

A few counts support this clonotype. CDR3 DNA: TGTGCCAGCACCTCCGGGACACTTCTAAATGAAAAACTGTTTTTT. This gives the protein CASTSGTLLNEKLFF. The genes are TRBV28 and TRBJ1-4; perhaps TRBD1 as D (6 bases). Germline CDR1 and CDR2: MDHEN and SYDVKM. The CDR3 consists of 15 residues. V shed 7 bases and J shed 5 bases, with 17 bases lying between them.

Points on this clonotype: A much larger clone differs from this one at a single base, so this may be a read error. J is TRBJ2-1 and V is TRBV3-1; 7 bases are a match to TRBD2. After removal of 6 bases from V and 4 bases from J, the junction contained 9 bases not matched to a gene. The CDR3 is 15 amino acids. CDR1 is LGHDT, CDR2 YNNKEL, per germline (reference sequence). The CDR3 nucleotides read TGTGCCAGCAGTGATACGGGGGGTACATACAATGAGCAGTTCTTC. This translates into CASSDTGGTYNEQFF.

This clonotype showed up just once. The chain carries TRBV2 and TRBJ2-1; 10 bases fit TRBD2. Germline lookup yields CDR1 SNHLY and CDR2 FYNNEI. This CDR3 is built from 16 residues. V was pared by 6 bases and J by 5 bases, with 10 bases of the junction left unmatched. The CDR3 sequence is CASSSRLAGINNEQFF. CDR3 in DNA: TGTGCCAGCAGCTCCCGACTAGCGGGCATCAACAATGAGCAGTTCTTC.

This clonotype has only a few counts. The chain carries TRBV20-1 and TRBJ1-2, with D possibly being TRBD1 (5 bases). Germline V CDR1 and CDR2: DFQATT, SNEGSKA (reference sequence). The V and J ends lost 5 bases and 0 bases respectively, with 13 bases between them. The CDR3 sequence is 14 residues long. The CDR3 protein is CSAFQGTTNYGYTF. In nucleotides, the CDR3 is TGCAGTGCTTTTCAGGGAACGACTAACTATGGCTACACCTTC.

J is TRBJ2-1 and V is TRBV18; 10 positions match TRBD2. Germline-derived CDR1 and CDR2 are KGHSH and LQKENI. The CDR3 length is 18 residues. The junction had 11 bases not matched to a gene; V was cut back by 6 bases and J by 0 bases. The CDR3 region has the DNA TGTGCCAGCTCTAGCGGGAGGAACTCATTGATCTCCTACAATGAGCAGTTCTTC. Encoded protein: CASSSGRNSLISYNEQFF.

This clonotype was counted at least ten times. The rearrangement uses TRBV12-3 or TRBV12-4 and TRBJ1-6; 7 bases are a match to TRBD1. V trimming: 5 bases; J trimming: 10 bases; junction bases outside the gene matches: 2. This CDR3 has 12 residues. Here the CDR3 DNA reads TGTGCCAGCAGTCAACAGGGGTCACCCCTCCACTTT. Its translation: CASSQQGSPLHF.

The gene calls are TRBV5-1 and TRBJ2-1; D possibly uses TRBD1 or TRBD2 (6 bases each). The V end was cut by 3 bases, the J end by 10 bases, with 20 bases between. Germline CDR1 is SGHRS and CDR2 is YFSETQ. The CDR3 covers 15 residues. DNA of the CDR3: TGCGCCAGCAGCTGGACCGGGTTGGGGGGCGGCGAGCAGTTCTTC. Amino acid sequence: CASSWTGLGGGEQFF.

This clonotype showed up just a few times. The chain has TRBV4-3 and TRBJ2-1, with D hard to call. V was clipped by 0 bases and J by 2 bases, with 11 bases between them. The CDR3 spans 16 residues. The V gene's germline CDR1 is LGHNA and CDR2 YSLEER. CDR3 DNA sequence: TGCGCCAGCAGCCAAGACCCTGTAGGAACCTACAATGAGCAGTTCTTC. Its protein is CASSQDPVGTYNEQFF.

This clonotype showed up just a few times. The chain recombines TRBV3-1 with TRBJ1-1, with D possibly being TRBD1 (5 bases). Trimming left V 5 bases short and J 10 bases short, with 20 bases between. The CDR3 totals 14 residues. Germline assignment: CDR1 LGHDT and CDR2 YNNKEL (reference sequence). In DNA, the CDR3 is TGTGCCAGCAGCTCCGACGGAGGGGCAGGACGAGCTTTCTTT. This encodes CASSSDGGAGRAFF.

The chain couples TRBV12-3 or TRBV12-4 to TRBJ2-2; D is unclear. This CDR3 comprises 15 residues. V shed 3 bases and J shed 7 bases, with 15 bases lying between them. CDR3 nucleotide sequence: TGTGCCAGCAGTTTGGACGGAGTTTTAGGCGGGGAGCTGTTTTTT. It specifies CASSLDGVLGGELFF.

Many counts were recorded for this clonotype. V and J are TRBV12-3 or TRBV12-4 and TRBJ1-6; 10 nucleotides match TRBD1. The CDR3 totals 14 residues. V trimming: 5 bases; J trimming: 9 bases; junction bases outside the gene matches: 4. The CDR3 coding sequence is TGTGCCAGCAGTCCGGGACAGGGGAGTTCACCCCTCCACTTT. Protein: CASSPGQGSSPLHF.

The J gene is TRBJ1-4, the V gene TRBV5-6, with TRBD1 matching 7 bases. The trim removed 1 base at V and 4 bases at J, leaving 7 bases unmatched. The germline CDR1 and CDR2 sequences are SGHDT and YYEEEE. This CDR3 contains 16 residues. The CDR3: CASSLNPTGFNEKLFF. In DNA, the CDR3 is TGTGCCAGCAGCTTGAACCCGACAGGGTTTAATGAAAAACTGTTTTTT.

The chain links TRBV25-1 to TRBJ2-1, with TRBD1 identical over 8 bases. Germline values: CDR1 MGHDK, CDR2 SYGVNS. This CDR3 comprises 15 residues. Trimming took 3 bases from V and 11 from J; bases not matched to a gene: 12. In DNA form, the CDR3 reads TGTGCCAGCAGTGATGTAGGGACAGGTTTCCGTCAGCAGTTCTTC. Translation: CASSDVGTGFRQQFF.

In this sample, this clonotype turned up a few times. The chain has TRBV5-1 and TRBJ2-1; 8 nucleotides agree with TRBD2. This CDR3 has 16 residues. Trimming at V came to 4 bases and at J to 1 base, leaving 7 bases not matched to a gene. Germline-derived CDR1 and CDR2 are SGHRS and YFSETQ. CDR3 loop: CASSVTSGPSYNEQFF. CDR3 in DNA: TGCGCCAGCAGCGTAACTAGCGGACCTTCCTACAATGAGCAGTTCTTC.

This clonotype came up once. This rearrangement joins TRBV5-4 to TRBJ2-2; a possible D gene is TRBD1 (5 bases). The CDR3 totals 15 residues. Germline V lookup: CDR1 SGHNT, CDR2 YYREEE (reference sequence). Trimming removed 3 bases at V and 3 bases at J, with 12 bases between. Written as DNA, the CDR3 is TGTGCCAGCAGCTCTGACAGAGAGTACACCGGGGAGCTGTTTTTT. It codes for CASSSDREYTGELFF.

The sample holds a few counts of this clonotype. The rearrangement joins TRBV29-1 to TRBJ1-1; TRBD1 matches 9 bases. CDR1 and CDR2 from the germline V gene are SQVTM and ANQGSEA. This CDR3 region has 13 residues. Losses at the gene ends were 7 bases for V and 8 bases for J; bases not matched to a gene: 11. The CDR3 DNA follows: TGCAGCGCCCTACAGGGGGCGCGGGTGGAAGCTTTCTTT. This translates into CSALQGARVEAFF.